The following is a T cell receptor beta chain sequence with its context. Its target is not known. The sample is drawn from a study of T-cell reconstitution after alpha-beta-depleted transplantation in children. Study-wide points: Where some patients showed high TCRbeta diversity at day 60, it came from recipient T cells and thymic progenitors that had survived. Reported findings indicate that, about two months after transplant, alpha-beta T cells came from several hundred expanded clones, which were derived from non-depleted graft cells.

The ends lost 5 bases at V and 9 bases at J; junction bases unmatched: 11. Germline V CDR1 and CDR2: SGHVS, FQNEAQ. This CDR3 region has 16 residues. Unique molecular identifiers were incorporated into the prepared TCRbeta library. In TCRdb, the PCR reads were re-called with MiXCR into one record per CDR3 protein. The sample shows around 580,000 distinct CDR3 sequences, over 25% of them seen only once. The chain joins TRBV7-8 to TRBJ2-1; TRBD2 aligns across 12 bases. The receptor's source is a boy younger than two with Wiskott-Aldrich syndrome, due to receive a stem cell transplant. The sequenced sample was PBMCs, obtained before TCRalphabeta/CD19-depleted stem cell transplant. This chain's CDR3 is CASSGTRLAGVSEQFF. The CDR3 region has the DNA TGTGCCAGCAGCGGGACACGACTAGCGGGAGTTAGTGAGCAGTTCTTC. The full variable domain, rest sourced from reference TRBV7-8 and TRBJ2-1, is GAGVSQSPRYKVAKRGQDVALRCDPISGHVSLFWYQQALGQGPEFLTYFQNEAQLDKSGLPSDRFFAERPEGSVSTLKIQRTQQEDSAVYLCASSGTRLAGVSEQFFGPGTRLTVL.